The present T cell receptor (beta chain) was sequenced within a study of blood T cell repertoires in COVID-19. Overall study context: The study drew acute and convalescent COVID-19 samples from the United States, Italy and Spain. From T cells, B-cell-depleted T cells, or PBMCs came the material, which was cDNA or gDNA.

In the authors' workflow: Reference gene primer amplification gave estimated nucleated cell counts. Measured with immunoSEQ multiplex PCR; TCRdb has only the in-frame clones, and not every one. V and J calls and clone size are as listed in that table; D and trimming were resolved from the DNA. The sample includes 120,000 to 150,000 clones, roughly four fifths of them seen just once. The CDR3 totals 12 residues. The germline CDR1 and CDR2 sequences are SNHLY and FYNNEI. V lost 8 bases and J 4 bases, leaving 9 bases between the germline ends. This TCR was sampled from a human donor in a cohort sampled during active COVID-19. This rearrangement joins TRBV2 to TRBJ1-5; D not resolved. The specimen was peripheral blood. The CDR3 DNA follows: TGTGCCAGCTCCCGGGAGAATCAGCCCCAGCATTTT. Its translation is CASSRENQPQHF.